These 15 T cell receptor beta chains originate from one sample sequenced in a study of cytomegalovirus exposure and HLA in healthy donors (dated by TCRdb to 2016 to 2017). Library construction relied on the immunoSEQ multiplex PCR assay. The clones in this table, taken by TCRdb from immuneACCESS, are in-frame only. Not every clone is retained; where verified, under half of the shortfall comes from an unresolved V gene, and the cause of the rest is unknown. Recorded for this sample are tens of thousands of clones; roughly 94% of them occurred a single time. The top ten clones comprise about 0.63% of the sample. The specimen sequenced was PBMCs. The receptors originated from a young woman in good health and CMV-seronegative.

V gene TRBV9 combines with J gene TRBJ2-3, with D possibly being TRBD1 (6 bases). This CDR3 comprises 14 residues. Trimming took 0 bases from V and 4 from J, leaving 9 bases between them. CDR1 SGDLS and CDR2 YYNGEE come from the germline V gene. The CDR3 sequence: CASSVGGLSDTQYF. The CDR3 region has the DNA TGTGCCAGCAGCGTAGGGGGGCTATCAGATACGCAGTATTTT.

The chain couples TRBV21-1 to TRBJ2-1; the D segment call TRBD2 is taken from the table without a DNA check. TRBV21-1 represents a pseudogene. This CDR3 is 16 amino acids long. The CDR3 reads CASSKMGGCTYNEQFF. In DNA form, the CDR3 reads TGTGCCAGCAGCAAAATGGGGGGGTGCACCTACAATGAGCAGTTCTTC.

The rearrangement links TRBV30 to TRBJ1-1; D is unclear. The V gene lost 5 bases and the J gene lost 11 bases, with 24 bases spanning the gap. Germline CDR1 reads GTSNPN; CDR2 reads SVGIG (reference sequence). CDR3 length: 14 residues. CDR3: CAWAPGGAGLVAFF. In DNA form, the CDR3 reads TGTGCCTGGGCCCCCGGAGGAGCAGGCCTAGTGGCTTTCTTT.

The chain carries TRBV5-6 and TRBJ2-7; 9 positions match TRBD1. Per the germline V gene, CDR1 is SGHDT and CDR2 is YYEEEE. Trimming removed 3 bases from V and 2 bases from J; junction bases left unmatched: 3. The CDR3 totals 14 residues. The CDR3 here is CASSYGTGTYEQYF. The CDR3 DNA reads as TGTGCCAGCAGCTACGGGACAGGGACCTACGAGCAGTACTTC.

The chain is built from TRBV28 and TRBJ2-3; 11 bases agree with TRBD2. The CDR3 extends over 15 amino acids. After removal of 5 bases from V and 7 bases from J, the junction contained 8 bases not matched to a gene. The germline V gene encodes CDR1 MDHEN and CDR2 SYDVKM. The CDR3 DNA is TGTGCCAGCAGTATAACGACTAGCGGGGCTAATACGCAGTATTTT. It encodes CASSITTSGANTQYF.

The chain recombines TRBV18 with TRBJ2-5; TRBD2 is a possible D gene (6 bases). CDR1 KGHSH and CDR2 LQKENI come from the germline V gene. This CDR3 contains 13 residues. The germline V and J ends were trimmed by 3 bases and 5 bases, with 10 bases remaining between them. CDR3 coding DNA: TGTGCCAGCTCACCTCCGGGGAGGGAGACCCAGTACTTC. This encodes CASSPPGRETQYF.

J is TRBJ1-2 and V is TRBV7-9; D may be TRBD1 (5 bases). Trimming cost V 3 bases and J 4 bases, with 12 bases left between them. CDR1 and CDR2 from the germline V gene are SEHNR and FQNEAQ (reference sequence). This CDR3 has 14 amino acids. The CDR3 nucleotides are TGTGCCAGCAGCTTGGTCCGGGGGACCTATGGCTACACCTTC. Protein: CASSLVRGTYGYTF.

This chain connects TRBV18 to TRBJ1-4; TRBD1 matches 7 bases. V lost 1 base and J lost 7; bases outside the gene matches: 9. The germline gives CDR1 KGHSH, CDR2 LQKENI. CDR3 length: 16 residues. CDR3 coding DNA: TGTGCCAGCTCACCACTACTTAGCCAGGGGGTTGAAAAACTGTTTTTT. As protein: CASSPLLSQGVEKLFF.

The chain uses TRBV27 and TRBJ1-5; maybe TRBD1 (5 bases). Germline values: CDR1 MNHEY, CDR2 SMNVEV (reference sequence). CDR3 length equals 16 residues. V was cut by 8 bases and J by 3 bases, with 20 bases left in between. Here the CDR3 DNA reads TGTGCCAGCGGAGACAGCGCTCGTGAATTCAATCAGCCCCAGCATTTT. Residues: CASGDSAREFNQPQHF.

The V and J genes are TRBV5-4 and TRBJ2-3, with 11 bases matching TRBD1. The germline V gene has CDR1 SGHNT and CDR2 YYREEE (reference sequence). Trimming removed 1 base from V and 4 bases from J; junction bases left unmatched: 2. This CDR3 is built from 15 residues. The CDR3 bases are TGTGCCAGCAGCTTGAGGGGACAGGGGGCAGATACGCAGTATTTT. It translates to CASSLRGQGADTQYF.

This chain uses TRBV2 with TRBJ2-3, with a possible D match to TRBD2 (6 bases). V was cut by 3 bases and J by 0 bases, with 10 bases left in between. Germline V gene sequence: CDR1 SNHLY, CDR2 FYNNEI. The CDR3 covers 15 residues. The CDR3 spells CASSEGRGSTDTQYF. Here the CDR3 DNA reads TGTGCCAGCAGTGAGGGACGGGGGAGCACAGATACGCAGTATTTT.

CDR3 nucleotides: TGCAGCGTTGTCCCAAGGACTAGCGGGGTCGAGCAGTACTTC. This encodes CSVVPRTSGVEQYF. The J gene is TRBJ2-7, the V gene TRBV29-1; 12 bases align to TRBD2. The germline V gene has CDR1 SQVTM and CDR2 ANQGSEA. Trimming cost V 4 bases and J 6 bases; bases outside gene matches: 7. There are 14 residues in the CDR3.

The chain joins TRBV27 to TRBJ1-4; no definite D call. The germline V gene encodes CDR1 MNHEY and CDR2 SMNVEV (reference sequence). This CDR3 spans 15 amino acids. Trimming left V 5 bases short and J 3 bases short, with 13 bases between. CDR3 DNA sequence: TGTGCCAGCAGTCCTCTTTCCGTATCTAATGAAAAACTGTTTTTT. It codes for CASSPLSVSNEKLFF.

The chain joins TRBV6-1 to TRBJ1-4, with D possibly being TRBD1 (5 bases). Germline V gene data show CDR1 as MNHNS and CDR2 as SASEGT. V was cut by 7 bases and J by 4 bases, with 10 bases left in between. The CDR3 consists of 13 residues. This CDR3 is CASIQGINEKLFF. The CDR3 coding sequence is TGTGCCAGCATCCAGGGAATTAATGAAAAACTGTTTTTT.

CDR3 sequence reads: CASSRDRYEQYF. The CDR3 nucleotides read TGCGCCAGCAGTCGGGACAGGTACGAGCAGTACTTC. The V call is TRBV5-1, the J call TRBJ2-7, with TRBD1 matching over 8 bases. CDR1 SGHRS and CDR2 YFSETQ come from the germline V gene. V lost 5 bases and J lost 4; bases outside the gene matches: 2. This CDR3 is built from 12 residues.